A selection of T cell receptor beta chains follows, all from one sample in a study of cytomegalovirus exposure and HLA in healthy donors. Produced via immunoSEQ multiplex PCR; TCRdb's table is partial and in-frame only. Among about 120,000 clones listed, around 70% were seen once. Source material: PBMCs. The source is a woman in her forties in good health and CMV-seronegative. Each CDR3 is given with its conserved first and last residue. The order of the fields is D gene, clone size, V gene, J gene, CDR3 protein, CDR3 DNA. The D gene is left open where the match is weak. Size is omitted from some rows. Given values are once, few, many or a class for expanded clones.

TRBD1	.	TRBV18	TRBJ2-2	CASSPPSQGVAGELFF	TGTGCCAGCTCACCACCGTCACAGGGGGTAGCCGGGGAGCTGTTTTTT
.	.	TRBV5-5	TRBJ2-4	CASSLVVGLSAKNIQYF	TGTGCCAGCAGCTTGGTAGTGGGGCTGTCGGCCAAAAACATTCAGTACTTC
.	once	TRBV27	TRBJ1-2	CASSLSSPLGRARNYGYTF	TGTGCCAGCAGTTTATCTTCCCCCCTTGGCAGGGCAAGGAACTATGGCTACACCTTC
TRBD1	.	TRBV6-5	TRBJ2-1	CASSYSGQGTNEQFF	TGTGCCAGCAGTTACTCGGGACAGGGGACCAATGAGCAGTTCTTC
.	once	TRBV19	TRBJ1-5	CASRGQGSNQPQHF	TGTGCCAGTAGGGGGCAAGGTAGCAATCAGCCCCAGCATTTT
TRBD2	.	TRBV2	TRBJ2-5	CASSARGEETQYF	TGTGCCAGCAGTGCCCGGGGGGAAGAGACCCAGTACTTC
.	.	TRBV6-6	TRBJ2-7	CASSTTGDKSYEQYF	TGTGCCAGCAGTACCACAGGAGATAAATCCTACGAGCAGTACTTC
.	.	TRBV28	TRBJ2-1	CASGRQAHGQFF	TGTGCCAGCGGGAGACAGGCCCATGGGCAGTTCTTC
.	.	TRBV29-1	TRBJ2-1	CSVVPNAGNEQFF	TGCAGCGTTGTACCCAATGCGGGCAATGAGCAGTTCTTC
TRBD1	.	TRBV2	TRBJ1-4	CASKYGTANEKLFF	TGTGCCAGCAAGTATGGGACAGCTAATGAAAAACTGTTTTTT
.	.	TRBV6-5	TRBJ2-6	CASSYRLSGANVLTF	TGTGCCAGCAGTTACCGGTTGTCTGGGGCCAACGTCCTGACTTTC
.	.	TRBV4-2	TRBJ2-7	CASSRPDREQYF	TGTGCCAGCAGCCGACCAGACAGGGAGCAGTACTTC
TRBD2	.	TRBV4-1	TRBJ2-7	CASSHPWGSGRQYEQYF	TGCGCCAGCAGCCATCCCTGGGGTAGCGGGAGGCAGTACGAGCAGTACTTC
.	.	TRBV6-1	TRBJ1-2	CASSVEASYGYTF	TGTGCCAGCAGTGTCGAAGCGAGCTATGGCTACACCTTC
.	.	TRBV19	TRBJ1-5	CASSLSFFGNQPQHF	TGTGCCAGTAGTTTATCGTTTTTTGGCAATCAGCCCCAGCATTTT
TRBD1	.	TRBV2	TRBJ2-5	CARQGRLQETQYF	TGTGCCCGACAGGGCCGTTTACAAGAGACCCAGTACTTC
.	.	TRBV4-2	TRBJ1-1	CASSRGGAETEAFF	TGTGCCAGCAGCCGGGGAGGAGCGGAAACTGAAGCTTTCTTT
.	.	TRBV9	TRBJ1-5	CASSLSNGQPQHF	TGTGCCAGCAGCCTATCAAATGGTCAGCCCCAGCATTTT
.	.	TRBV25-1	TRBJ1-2	CASSGSGALQGSSILYTF	TGTGCCAGCAGTGGATCCGGGGCCCTACAGGGCAGTAGTATTCTCTACACCTTC
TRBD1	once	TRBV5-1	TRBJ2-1	CASRRPGQGYNEQFF	TGCGCCAGCAGAAGACCGGGACAGGGTTACAATGAGCAGTTCTTC
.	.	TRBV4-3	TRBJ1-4	CASSQGQGMGKLFF	TGCGCCAGCAGCCAAGGGCAGGGTATGGGAAAACTGTTTTTT
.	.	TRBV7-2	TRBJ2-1	CASSLAANPENEQFF	TGTGCCAGCAGCTTAGCGGCTAACCCGGAGAATGAGCAGTTCTTC
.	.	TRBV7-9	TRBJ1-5	CASSTGGGRLDQPQHF	TGTGCCAGCAGCACCGGAGGCGGGAGGCTTGATCAGCCCCAGCATTTT
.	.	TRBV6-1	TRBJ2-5	CASSETWVSQETQYF	TGTGCCAGCAGTGAGACTTGGGTTAGTCAAGAGACCCAGTACTTC
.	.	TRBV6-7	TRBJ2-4	CASSFYSRPMLPKNIQYF	TGTGCCAGCAGTTTCTACAGTAGACCTATGCTACCCAAAAACATTCAGTACTTC
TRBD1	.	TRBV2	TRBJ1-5	CASSQTGKGQPQHF	TGTGCCAGCAGCCAGACAGGGAAGGGCCAGCCCCAGCATTTT
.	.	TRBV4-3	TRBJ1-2	CASSQESGRNYGYTF	TGCGCCAGCAGCCAAGAAAGTGGGCGAAACTATGGCTACACCTTC
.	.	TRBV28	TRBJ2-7	CASSGSTSSDYEQYF	TGTGCCAGCAGCGGGAGCACGTCTAGCGACTACGAGCAGTACTTC
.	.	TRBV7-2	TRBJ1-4	CASSHQGGSEKLFF	TGTGCCAGCAGCCATCAGGGCGGAAGTGAAAAACTGTTTTTT
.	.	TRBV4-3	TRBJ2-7	CASSQDLTGDLSYEQYF	TGCGCCAGCAGCCAAGATCTCACGGGGGACCTCTCCTACGAGCAGTACTTC
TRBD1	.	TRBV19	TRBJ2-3	CASRDPGQGNTDTQYF	TGTGCCAGTAGGGATCCGGGACAGGGCAACACAGATACGCAGTATTTT
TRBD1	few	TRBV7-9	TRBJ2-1	CASNPTGTGSYNEQFF	TGTGCCAGCAACCCTACCGGGACAGGGTCCTACAATGAGCAGTTCTTC
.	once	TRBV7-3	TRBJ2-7	CASSRTGGYEQYF	TGTGCCAGCAGCAGGACTGGGGGGTACGAGCAGTACTTC
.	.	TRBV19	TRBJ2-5	CASSIDGKYQETQYF	TGTGCCAGTAGTATTGACGGGAAGTACCAAGAGACCCAGTACTTC
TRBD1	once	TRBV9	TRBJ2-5	CASSERGQGRVETQYF	TGTGCCAGCAGCGAGAGGGGACAGGGAAGGGTAGAGACCCAGTACTTC
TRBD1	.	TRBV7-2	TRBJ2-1	CASSPPGGPYNEQFF	TGTGCCAGCAGCCCGCCAGGGGGACCCTACAATGAGCAGTTCTTC
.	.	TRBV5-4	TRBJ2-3	CASSPPGKGERGDTQYF	TGTGCCAGCAGCCCGCCGGGGAAGGGGGAGCGGGGAGATACGCAGTATTTT
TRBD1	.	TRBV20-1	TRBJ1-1	CSVTGDTEAFF	TGCAGTGTCACAGGGGACACTGAAGCTTTCTTT
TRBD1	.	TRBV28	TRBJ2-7	CASSAPPGQGLHEQYF	TGTGCCAGCAGTGCTCCCCCGGGACAGGGACTCCACGAGCAGTACTTC
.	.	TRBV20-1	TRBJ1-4	CSARGEKLFF	TGCAGTGCTAGGGGCGAAAAACTGTTTTTT
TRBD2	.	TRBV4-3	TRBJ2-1	CASSQDLPSGRRNEQFF	TGCGCCAGCAGCCAAGATCTCCCTAGCGGGAGACGCAATGAGCAGTTCTTC
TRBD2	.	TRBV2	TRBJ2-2	CASRLEALAVTGELFF	TGTGCCAGCAGGTTAGAGGCACTAGCGGTAACCGGGGAGCTGTTTTTT
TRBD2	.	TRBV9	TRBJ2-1	CASSSEGLADYNEQFF	TGTGCCAGCAGCTCCGAGGGGCTAGCGGATTACAATGAGCAGTTCTTC
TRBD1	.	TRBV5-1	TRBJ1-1	CASSTRSSQGGEAFF	TGCGCCAGCAGCACTAGGTCTTCACAGGGGGGTGAAGCTTTCTTT
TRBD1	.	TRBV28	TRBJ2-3	CASSLTGASLDTQYF	TGTGCCAGCAGTTTGACAGGGGCGAGTTTAGATACGCAGTATTTT